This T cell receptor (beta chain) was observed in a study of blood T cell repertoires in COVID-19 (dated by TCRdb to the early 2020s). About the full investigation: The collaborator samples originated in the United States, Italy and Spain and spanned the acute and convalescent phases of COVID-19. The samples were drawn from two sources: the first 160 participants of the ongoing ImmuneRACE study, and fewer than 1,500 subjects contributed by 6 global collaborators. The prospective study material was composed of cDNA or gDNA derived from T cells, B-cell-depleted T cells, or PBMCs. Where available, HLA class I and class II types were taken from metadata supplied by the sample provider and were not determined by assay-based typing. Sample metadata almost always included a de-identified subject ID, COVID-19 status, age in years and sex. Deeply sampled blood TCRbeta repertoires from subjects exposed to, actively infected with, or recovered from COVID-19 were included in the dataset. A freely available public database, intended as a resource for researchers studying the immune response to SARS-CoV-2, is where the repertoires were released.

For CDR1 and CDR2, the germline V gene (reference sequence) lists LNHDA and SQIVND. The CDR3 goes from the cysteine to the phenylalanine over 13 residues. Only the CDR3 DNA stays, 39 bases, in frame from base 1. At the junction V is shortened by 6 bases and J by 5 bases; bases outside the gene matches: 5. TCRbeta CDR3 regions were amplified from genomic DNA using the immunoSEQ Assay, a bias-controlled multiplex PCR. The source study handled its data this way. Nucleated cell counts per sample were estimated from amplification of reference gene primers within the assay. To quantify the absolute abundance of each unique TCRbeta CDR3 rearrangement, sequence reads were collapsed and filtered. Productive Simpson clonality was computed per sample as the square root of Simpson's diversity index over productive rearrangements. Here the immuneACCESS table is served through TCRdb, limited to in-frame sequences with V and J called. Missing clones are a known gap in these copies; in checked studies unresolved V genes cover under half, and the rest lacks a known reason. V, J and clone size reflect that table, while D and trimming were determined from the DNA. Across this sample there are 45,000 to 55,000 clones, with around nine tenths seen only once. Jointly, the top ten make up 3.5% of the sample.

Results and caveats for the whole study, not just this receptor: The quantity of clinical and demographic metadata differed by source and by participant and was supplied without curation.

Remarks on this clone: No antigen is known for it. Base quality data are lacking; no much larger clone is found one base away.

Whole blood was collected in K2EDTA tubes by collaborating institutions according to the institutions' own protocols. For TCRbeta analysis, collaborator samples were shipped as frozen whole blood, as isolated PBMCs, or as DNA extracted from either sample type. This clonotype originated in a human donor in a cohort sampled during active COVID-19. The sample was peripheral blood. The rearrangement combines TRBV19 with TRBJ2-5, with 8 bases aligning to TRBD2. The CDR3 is CASRTSDLETQYF. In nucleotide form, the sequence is TGTGCCAGTAGGACTAGCGATTTGGAGACCCAGTACTTC.